A selection of T cell receptor beta chains follows, all from one sample in a study of cytomegalovirus exposure and HLA in healthy donors. The repertoire was sequenced with immunoSEQ multiplex PCR; TCRdb's copy has only in-frame clones and lacks some. This table has about 200,000 clones, over 75% appearing once. The source material was PBMCs. The receptors here all came from a woman aged 25 to 39 in good health and CMV-seronegative. Both conserved end residues are part of each CDR3. Each record gives: CDR3 length, J gene, clone size, V gene, D gene, CDR3 protein, CDR3 DNA. D genes are given only for firm matches. Size tells how often a clone was seen (once, few, many) or the class of an expanded clone, and some rows leave it out.

>13|TRBJ2-7|few|TRBV7-7|-
CASSSTHGYEQYF
TGTGCCAGCAGCAGTACTCACGGCTACGAGCAGTACTTC
>13|TRBJ1-6|-|TRBV30|TRBD1
CAWGTGLNSPLHF
TGTGCCTGGGGGACAGGGCTTAATTCACCCCTCCACTTT
>13|TRBJ1-1|-|TRBV19|-
CASSEFRNTEAFF
TGTGCCAGTAGTGAGTTTAGGAACACTGAAGCTTTCTTT
>18|TRBJ1-2|-|TRBV7-2|TRBD1
CASSFRDRSFLANYGYTF
TGTGCCAGCAGCTTCCGGGACAGAAGTTTTTTAGCTAACTATGGCTACACCTTC
>15|TRBJ2-1|-|TRBV6-6|TRBD2
CASGGIAGGGNEQFF
TGTGCCAGCGGCGGTATAGCGGGGGGCGGGAATGAGCAGTTCTTC
>15|TRBJ2-7|few|TRBV5-1|-
CASSFRGASSYEQYF
TGCGCCAGCAGCTTCAGGGGTGCCAGCTCCTACGAGCAGTACTTC
>12|TRBJ2-1|once|TRBV2|TRBD2
CASGGLADEQFF
TGTGCCAGCGGAGGACTAGCGGATGAGCAGTTCTTC
>16|TRBJ2-7|-|TRBV27|TRBD1
CASSLGDPAGGYEQYF
TGTGCCAGCAGTTTAGGGGACCCGGCAGGGGGCTACGAGCAGTACTTC
>19|TRBJ2-2|few|TRBV7-4|TRBD2
CASSLRSSGPSWGTGELFF
TGTGCCAGCAGCTTGAGGTCTAGCGGGCCCAGTTGGGGCACCGGGGAGCTGTTTTTT
>17|TRBJ2-1|-|TRBV7-2|TRBD2
CASSPRNSGRTTHEQFF
TGTGCCAGCAGCCCTCGCAACAGCGGGAGGACTACGCATGAGCAGTTCTTC
>13|TRBJ2-7|-|TRBV5-1|TRBD1
CASRDRSSYEQYF
TGCGCCAGCCGGGACAGAAGCTCCTACGAGCAGTACTTC
>17|TRBJ2-7|once|TRBV18|-
CASSPKDSLLGSYEQYF
TGTGCCAGCTCACCAAAGGACAGTCTACTGGGCTCCTACGAGCAGTACTTC
>17|TRBJ2-1|-|TRBV11-3|TRBD2
CASSGTSGGASYNEQFF
TGTGCCAGCAGCGGGACTAGCGGGGGGGCCTCCTACAATGAGCAGTTCTTC
>16|TRBJ2-1|-|TRBV5-6|TRBD2
CASSSRATSGYNEQFF
TGTGCCAGCAGCTCGAGGGCCACTAGCGGCTACAATGAGCAGTTCTTC
>16|TRBJ1-5|once|TRBV5-1|TRBD1
CASSFTTGMSNQPQHF
TGCGCCAGCAGCTTCACGACAGGGATGAGCAATCAGCCCCAGCATTTT
>15|TRBJ1-4|-|TRBV14|-
CASSQGVGTNEKLFF
TGTGCCAGCAGCCAAGGAGTTGGAACTAATGAAAAACTGTTTTTT
>16|TRBJ1-2|once|TRBV9|-
CASSVVGGGPLGGYTF
TGTGCCAGCAGCGTAGTTGGCGGGGGCCCGCTCGGCGGCTACACCTTC
>17|TRBJ2-7|-|TRBV9|-
CASSVDPSVRPSREQYF
TGTGCCAGCAGCGTAGACCCCTCCGTCAGGCCTAGCCGCGAGCAGTACTTC
>17|TRBJ2-6|-|TRBV29-1|-
CSVLGAEVVHGANVLTF
TGCAGCGTCCTTGGGGCAGAAGTCGTCCATGGGGCCAACGTCCTGACTTTC
>13|TRBJ2-7|-|TRBV6-6|TRBD2
CASLRAGSYEQYF
TGTGCCAGCCTGAGAGCGGGATCCTACGAGCAGTACTTC
>11|TRBJ1-1|few|TRBV6-5|-
CASRERTEAFF
TGTGCCAGCCGGGAGAGGACTGAAGCTTTCTTT
>16|TRBJ2-1|once|TRBV18|TRBD2
CASSPTLAGDGNEQFF
TGTGCCAGCTCACCAACCCTAGCGGGAGACGGGAATGAGCAGTTCTTC
>17|TRBJ2-2|few|TRBV9|-
CASSVSRVIGDTGELFF
TGTGCCAGCAGCGTATCTCGGGTAATAGGCGACACCGGGGAGCTGTTTTTT
>17|TRBJ1-4|-|TRBV10-3|TRBD1
CAISGTGSQSPNEKLFF
TGTGCCATCAGCGGGACAGGTTCGCAGTCGCCTAATGAAAAACTGTTTTTT
>14|TRBJ2-7|-|TRBV5-1|TRBD2
CASKGLATTYEQYF
TGCGCCAGCAAAGGACTAGCGACCACCTACGAGCAGTACTTC
>11|TRBJ2-7|-|TRBV18|-
CASQESSEQYF
TGTGCCAGCCAGGAATCCTCCGAGCAGTACTTC
>15|TRBJ1-1|-|TRBV6-1|-
CASTPAGRLNTEAFF
TGTGCCAGCACCCCAGCGGGGAGGCTGAACACTGAAGCTTTCTTT
>14|TRBJ2-7|-|TRBV4-2|TRBD2
CASSRPSGSYEQYF
TGTGCCAGCAGCCGACCTAGCGGGAGCTACGAGCAGTACTTC
>14|TRBJ2-2|once|TRBV5-1|-
CASSLAYVTGELFF
TGCGCCAGCAGCTTGGCCTACGTCACCGGGGAGCTGTTTTTT